This T cell receptor (beta chain) was captured in a study of PD-1 blockade in classical Hodgkin lymphoma. Points from the study as a whole: TCR diversity rose significantly by C4D1 in CD4+ but not CD8+ cells.

All patients relapsed after autologous stem cell transplantation, and brentuximab vedotin exposure varied. Patients had relapsed/refractory classical Hodgkin lymphoma with complete response, partial response or progressive disease as best response. The data were produced by immunoSEQ multiplex PCR, yet TCRdb's version contains in-frame clones alone and is incomplete. The sample has approximately 30,000 clones, approximately 82% seen once. In the case of this clone: The antigen is unknown. The junction does not match germline at one end; this may be a read error.

Germline V CDR1 and CDR2: SGHRS, YFSETQ. The CDR3 is 14 residues long. The sequencing here drew on peripheral blood mononuclear cells (PBMCs), taken before the second cycle of nivolumab. This receptor was obtained from a human donor with classical Hodgkin lymphoma. The chain combines TRBV5-1 with TRBJ1-2; TRBD1 might be the D (5 bases). CDR3 sequence: CASSPYFRDSGYTF. The CDR3 DNA reads as TGTGCCAGCAGTCCTTACTTCCGGGACTCTGGCTACACCTTC.